A single sample gave rise to the 22 T cell receptor beta chains below, sequenced in a study of cytomegalovirus exposure and HLA in healthy donors. TCRdb keeps only in-frame clones here, not all; method: immunoSEQ multiplex PCR. Of approximately 100,000 clones listed, about 90% are singletons. The sequenced material came from PBMCs. These receptors were taken from a man younger than 35 in good health and CMV-seropositive.

This clone came up once. This rearrangement joins TRBV5-4 to TRBJ2-2, with a tentative D call TRBD1 (5 bases). Trimming took 0 bases from V and 1 from J, leaving 13 bases between them. Germline CDR1 is SGHNT and CDR2 is YYREEE (reference sequence). The CDR3 consists of 17 residues. CDR3 bases: TGTGCCAGCAGCTTGGCTTTCGGCAGGGAGAACACCGGGGAGCTGTTTTTT. Its protein product is CASSLAFGRENTGELFF.

The CDR3 protein is CATLDQAGGRYEQYF. The CDR3, as DNA: TGTGCCACCCTAGATCAAGCGGGAGGGCGCTACGAGCAGTACTTC. The rearrangement links TRBV28 to TRBJ2-5, with 10 positions matching TRBD2. The better agreement between TRBJ2-7 and the DNA end casts doubt on the J call. CDR1 is MDHEN, CDR2 SYDVKM, per germline. This CDR3 is built from 15 residues.

The gene calls are TRBV7-9 and TRBJ1-3, with D uncertain. From germline, CDR1 is SEHNR and CDR2 FQNEAQ (reference sequence). V was shortened by 5 bases and J by 0 bases, with 11 bases between the two germline ends. The CDR3 loop spans 15 amino acids. The CDR3 loop is CASSLDNSSGNTIYF. CDR3 DNA sequence: TGTGCCAGCAGCCTTGACAACTCCTCTGGAAACACCATATATTTT.

The chain combines TRBV7-6 with TRBJ2-3, with a possible D match to TRBD1 (5 bases). The CDR3 is made up of 15 amino acids. V shed 5 bases and J shed 1 base, with 13 bases lying between them. The germline V gene encodes CDR1 SGHVS and CDR2 FNYEAQ. The DNA for the CDR3 is TGTGCCAGCAGCCTCAGGGCAAGGGGCACAGATACGCAGTATTTT. This codes for CASSLRARGTDTQYF.

This clone was found once. The V gene is TRBV28, the J gene TRBJ2-6; the match to TRBD1 covers 9 bases. The V gene end was trimmed by 6 bases and the J gene end by 4 bases; junction bases not matched to a gene: 10. The CDR3 length is 17 residues. The germline gives CDR1 MDHEN, CDR2 SYDVKM. The CDR3 loop reads CASRRGQGRFGANVLTF. DNA for the CDR3: TGTGCCAGCAGGCGCGGACAGGGGCGTTTCGGGGCCAACGTCCTGACTTTC.

The chain carries TRBV5-6 and TRBJ2-7; 11 bases are shared with TRBD2. The CDR3 is made up of 16 amino acids. Germline-derived CDR1 and CDR2 are SGHDT and YYEEEE. The trim removed 3 bases at V and 4 bases at J, leaving 9 bases unmatched. The CDR3 bases are TGTGCCAGCAGCTCGATGGGACTAGCGGCGAGATACGAGCAGTACTTC. Its translation is CASSSMGLAARYEQYF.

The chain links TRBV9 to TRBJ1-4; maybe TRBD1 (6 bases). From germline, CDR1 is SGDLS and CDR2 YYNGEE. The CDR3 is 14 residues long. V shed 2 bases and J shed 7 bases, with 12 bases lying between them. Here the CDR3 reads CASSVLAGAEKLFF. The CDR3 coding sequence is TGTGCCAGCAGCGTTTTGGCAGGGGCTGAAAAACTGTTTTTT.

The chain combines TRBV6-5 with TRBJ1-2, with a possible D match to TRBD1 (6 bases). Trimming took off 4 bases at V and 4 bases at J, with 16 bases between the two ends. Germline CDR1 is MNHEY and CDR2 is SVGAGI. This CDR3 spans 15 amino acids. The DNA of the CDR3 is TGTGCCAGCAGTTCGAGAACAGGGTCCGTCTATGGCTACACCTTC. Its translation: CASSSRTGSVYGYTF.

In this sample, this clone turned up a few times. The chain is built from TRBV2 and TRBJ2-5, with D maybe TRBD2 (5 bases). This CDR3 contains 15 residues. V gave up 2 bases and J gave up 1 base, with 11 bases separating them. Germline CDR1 reads SNHLY; CDR2 reads FYNNEI. The CDR3 region is CASSESLALQETQYF. CDR3 DNA: TGTGCCAGCAGTGAATCTCTAGCACTCCAAGAGACCCAGTACTTC. Full variable domain (missing parts from reference TRBV2 and TRBJ2-5): EPEVTQTPSHQVTQMGQEVILRCVPISNHLYFYWYRQILGQKVEFLVSFYNNEISEKSEIFDDQFSVERPDGSNFTLKIRSTKLEDSAMYFCASSESLALQETQYFGPGTRLLVL.

For the CDR3, the DNA is TGTGCCAGCAGAGTGACTAGCGATCAAGAGACCCAGTACTTC. This gives the protein CASRVTSDQETQYF. The chain links TRBV28 to TRBJ2-5; TRBD2 aligns across 8 bases. V lost 6 bases and J lost 2; bases outside the gene matches: 5. The CDR3 has 14 residues. CDR1 is MDHEN and CDR2 is SYDVKM in the germline V gene.

V is TRBV5-6 and J is TRBJ2-1, with D possibly matching TRBD2 (6 bases). V lost 2 bases, J lost 5 bases, and 8 bases lay in between. The CDR3 length is 13 residues. CDR1 and CDR2 from the germline V gene are SGHDT and YYEEEE. The CDR3, as DNA: TGTGCCAGCAGCTTAGGAGGGGACAATGAGCAGTTCTTC. This sequence encodes CASSLGGDNEQFF.

This chain joins TRBV5-1 and TRBJ2-5; the match to TRBD2 covers 8 bases. CDR1 and CDR2 from the germline V gene are SGHRS and YFSETQ. The CDR3 length is 17 residues. V shed 4 bases, J shed 1 base, and the junction held 12 bases outside the gene matches. The CDR3 reads CASSRPGTSGTQETQYF. The CDR3 DNA reads TGCGCCAGCAGCAGACCCGGGACTAGTGGGACCCAAGAGACCCAGTACTTC.

This chain links TRBV6-1 with TRBJ1-2; TRBD1 aligns across 7 bases. In germline, CDR1 is MNHNS, CDR2 SASEGT. The junction had 10 bases not matched to a gene; V was cut back by 7 bases and J by 5 bases. This CDR3 spans 14 amino acids. The CDR3 sequence: CASTRWTGTYGYTF. DNA of the CDR3: TGTGCCAGCACCCGTTGGACAGGAACTTATGGCTACACCTTC.

The chain carries TRBV11-1 and TRBJ2-2, with 10 bases that match TRBD2. In germline, CDR1 is SGHAT, CDR2 FQDESV (reference sequence). The CDR3 spans 17 residues. With 5 bases clipped from V and 3 bases from J, the junction kept 9 bases outside the gene matches. The CDR3 loop is CASSEYFSGRDTGELFF. The CDR3 nucleotides are TGTGCCAGCAGCGAATATTTCAGCGGGAGGGACACCGGGGAGCTGTTTTTT.

This chain links TRBV5-6 with TRBJ2-1, with D unresolved. Per the germline V gene, CDR1 is SGHDT and CDR2 is YYEEEE. V lost 5 bases and J 10 bases, leaving 13 bases between the germline ends. The CDR3 length is 12 residues. In DNA form, the CDR3 reads TGTGCCAGCAGACTATTGTTTCGGGAGCAGTTCTTC. It is translated as CASRLLFREQFF.

This clone came up once. The V gene is TRBV5-4, the J gene TRBJ2-3; 7 bases fit TRBD1. The CDR3 sequence is 15 residues long. V shed 0 bases and J 4 bases; nucleotides not matched to a gene: 5. CDR1 SGHNT and CDR2 YYREEE come from the germline V gene (reference sequence). CDR3 nucleotides: TGTGCCAGCAGCTTGGTTGGGACAGAAGCAGATACGCAGTATTTT. As protein: CASSLVGTEADTQYF.

V gene TRBV20-1 combines with J gene TRBJ2-5, with D unclear. The ends were cut back, 7 bases at V and 3 bases at J, with 9 bases in the middle. Germline V gives CDR1 DFQATT, CDR2 SNEGSKA (reference sequence). The CDR3 runs 11 residues. The CDR3 sequence: CSGEAEETQYF. CDR3 in DNA: TGCAGTGGAGAGGCGGAAGAGACCCAGTACTTC.

The rearrangement links TRBV20-1 to TRBJ2-5; D gene uncertain. Near its end, the DNA agrees better with TRBJ2-7, so the J call may be wrong. This CDR3 is built from 11 residues. Germline CDR1 DFQATT, CDR2 SNEGSKA (reference sequence). CDR3 region: CSARVGYEQYF. DNA for the CDR3: TGCAGTGCTAGAGTCGGGTACGAGCAGTACTTC.

CDR3 sequence: CASSLDRLATDTQYF. CDR3 nucleotides: TGTGCCAGCAGCTTAGATCGGCTAGCAACAGATACGCAGTATTTT. The rearrangement uses TRBV7-2 and TRBJ2-3, with D tentatively TRBD2 (5 bases). V shed 1 base and J shed 3 bases, with 11 bases lying between them. Germline-derived CDR1 and CDR2 are SGHTA and FQGNSA. The CDR3 is made up of 15 amino acids.

This chain joins TRBV9 and TRBJ2-7; 7 bases are a match to TRBD1. Germline loops: CDR1 SGDLS, CDR2 YYNGEE. The ends lost 8 bases at V and 4 bases at J; junction bases unmatched: 18. The CDR3 covers 16 residues. DNA for the CDR3: TGTGCCAGGGCCCCCGTAACAGGGGCCGGGTTTTACGAGCAGTACTTC. It is translated as CARAPVTGAGFYEQYF. The complete variable domain, with remaining parts taken from reference TRBV9 and TRBJ2-7, reads DSGVTQTPKHLITATGQRVTLRCSPRSGDLSVYWYQQSLDQGLQFLIQYYNGEERAKGNILERFSAQQFPDLHSELNLSSLELGDSALYFCARAPVTGAGFYEQYFGPGTRLTVT.

This clone was seen only once. The chain is built from TRBV9 and TRBJ2-5; no reliable D call. V lost 0 bases and J lost 5, with 11 bases in between. From germline, CDR1 is SGDLS and CDR2 YYNGEE. This CDR3 region has 14 residues. For the CDR3, the DNA is TGTGCCAGCAGCGTAGGGGTAGCTACGGAGACCCAGTACTTC. It encodes CASSVGVATETQYF.

Only one count was recorded for this clone. V is TRBV9 and J is TRBJ2-6; D not certain. V lost 0 bases to trimming and J lost 0 bases, with 10 bases between them. CDR3 size: 17 residues. Germline V gene sequence: CDR1 SGDLS, CDR2 YYNGEE. The CDR3 bases are TGTGCCAGCAGCGTAGGAGGCCCTAGCTCTGGGGCCAACGTCCTGACTTTC. Its protein is CASSVGGPSSGANVLTF.